These 22 T cell receptor beta chains came from one sample sequenced in a study of cytomegalovirus exposure and HLA in healthy donors. The PCR employed 60 Vbeta primers together with 13 Jbeta primers. Repertoires were generated with immunoSEQ multiplex PCR, while TCRdb's copy carries only in-frame clones and drops some. The data contain some 180,000 clones, around 80% of them seen just once; the ten biggest clones take up 3% to 4.5%. Sequencing input: PBMCs. These receptors were obtained from a woman aged 60-70 years in good health and CMV-seropositive.

In its sample, this clone was seen a few times. The junction and the germline gene differ at one end; a read error may be behind it. The chain uses TRBV15 and TRBJ2-6; weak D call: TRBD1 (6 bases). CDR3 size: 15 residues. The germline CDR1 and CDR2 sequences are LNHNV and YYDKDF (reference sequence). CDR3 nucleotide sequence: TGTGCCACCAGCACCCGGACAGCTGGGGCCAACGGCCTGACTTTC. Translated, it gives CATSTRTAGANGLTF.

This clone was observed once. The chain combines TRBV9 with TRBJ1-3; the match to TRBD1 covers 8 bases. Germline CDR1 reads SGDLS; CDR2 reads YYNGEE. CDR3 length equals 17 residues. The trim removed 3 bases at V and 1 base at J, leaving 9 bases unmatched. CDR3 bases: TGTGCCAGCAGCGCTCCGACAGGGGCTTTATCTGGAAACACCATATATTTT. As protein: CASSAPTGALSGNTIYF.

The rearrangement links TRBV30 to TRBJ2-7; 9 bases fit TRBD2. V was pared by 0 bases and J by 3 bases, with 12 bases of the junction left unmatched. Looked up from germline, CDR1 is GTSNPN and CDR2 is SVGIG (reference sequence). The CDR3 is 17 residues long. CDR3 protein: CAWSVLGGGRDRYEQYF. The CDR3 DNA reads as TGTGCCTGGAGTGTACTCGGGGGCGGGAGGGACCGCTACGAGCAGTACTTC.

The chain uses TRBV5-1 and TRBJ2-5, with 9 bases identical to TRBD2. V gave up 1 base and J gave up 4 bases; unmatched junction bases: 5. This CDR3 spans 15 amino acids. CDR1 is SGHRS and CDR2 is YFSETQ in the germline V gene. The DNA of the CDR3 is TGCGCCAGCAGCTTGAGCGGGAGGCACGGAGAGACCCAGTACTTC. Amino acids: CASSLSGRHGETQYF.

The chain joins TRBV18 to TRBJ2-7, with 10 bases aligning to TRBD1. Germline V gives CDR1 KGHSH, CDR2 LQKENI. The CDR3 is made up of 14 amino acids. Losses at the gene ends were 3 bases for V and 6 bases for J; bases not matched to a gene: 5. The CDR3 nucleotides read TGTGCCAGCTCACCGGGGACAGGGGCCGTCGAGCAGTACTTC. Its translation: CASSPGTGAVEQYF.

The gene calls are TRBV30 and TRBJ1-2; D not certain. The ends were cut back, 0 bases at V and 7 bases at J, with 12 bases in the middle. The length of the CDR3 is 13 residues. In germline, CDR1 is GTSNPN, CDR2 SVGIG (reference sequence). The CDR3 region has the DNA TGTGCCTGGAGTGTACTACCCTCGGGTGGCTACACCTTC. Residues: CAWSVLPSGGYTF.

This chain joins TRBV30 and TRBJ1-1, with a possible D match to TRBD1 (5 bases). Germline-derived CDR1 and CDR2 are GTSNPN and SVGIG (reference sequence). The CDR3 extends over 13 amino acids. Trimming cost V 2 bases and J 0 bases, with 7 bases left between them. The CDR3 nucleotides read TGTGCCTGGAGTCCGACAGTGAACACTGAAGCTTTCTTT. This gives the protein CAWSPTVNTEAFF.

The V call is TRBV5-6, the J call TRBJ1-2, with 7 positions matching TRBD1. V lost 4 bases and J lost 0; bases outside the gene matches: 6. The CDR3 runs to 15 residues. Per germline, CDR1 SGHDT and CDR2 YYEEEE. The CDR3, as DNA: TGTGCCAGCAGCCGAACCGGGACAGCTAACTATGGCTACACCTTC. Translation: CASSRTGTANYGYTF. The entire variable domain, with the rest obtained from reference TRBV5-6 and TRBJ1-2, is as follows: DAGVTQSPTHLIKTRGQQVTLRCSPKSGHDTVSWYQQALGQGPQFIFQYYEEEERQRGNFPDRFSGHQFPNYSSELNVNALLLGDSALYLCASSRTGTANYGYTFGSGTRLTVV.

The CDR3 sequence is CASIPGQGPYEQYF. CDR3 bases: TGTGCCAGCATCCCGGGACAGGGGCCCTACGAGCAGTACTTC. The chain is built from TRBV7-2 and TRBJ2-7, with TRBD1 matching 10 bases. The CDR3 sequence is 14 residues long. With V trimmed by 7 bases and J by 2 bases, 5 bases remained unmatched. Germline V gene sequence: CDR1 SGHTA, CDR2 FQGNSA.

The CDR3 DNA sequence: TGTGCCAGCAGAAAAGGGACAATACTAGCGGGAGGAATCAATGAGCAGTTCTTC. It codes for CASRKGTILAGGINEQFF. This rearrangement joins TRBV11-2 to TRBJ2-1; 12 nucleotides align to TRBD2. The CDR3 runs to 18 residues. The germline V gene has CDR1 SGHAT and CDR2 FQNNGV. Losses at the gene ends were 6 bases for V and 6 bases for J; bases not matched to a gene: 15.

This chain uses TRBV27 with TRBJ2-5, with D maybe TRBD1 (6 bases). Germline assignment: CDR1 MNHEY and CDR2 SMNVEV (reference sequence). The CDR3 consists of 14 residues. V gave up 5 bases and J gave up 4 bases, with 14 bases separating them. In DNA form, the CDR3 reads TGTGCCAGCAGTCCTACAGGGTCCCGAGAGACCCAGTACTTC. This encodes CASSPTGSRETQYF.

The chain employs TRBV19 and TRBJ2-2, with TRBD1 as a possible D gene (6 bases). From germline, CDR1 is LNHDA and CDR2 SQIVND (reference sequence). Trimming shortened V by 5 bases and J by 6 bases, and 22 bases separated the two germline ends. The CDR3 runs 17 residues. The CDR3 coding sequence is TGTGCCAGTAGTCGGTTTGGCCGGACAGATGAAGCCGGGGAGCTGTTTTTT. It yields the protein CASSRFGRTDEAGELFF.

The gene calls are TRBV5-8 and TRBJ1-5; TRBD1 matches at 11 bases. This CDR3 region has 15 residues. The trim removed 0 bases at V and 8 bases at J, leaving 4 bases unmatched. Germline V gene sequence: CDR1 SGHTS, CDR2 YDEGEE. CDR3 in amino acids: CASSLEGTGGEPQHF. The DNA for the CDR3 is TGTGCCAGCAGCTTGGAAGGGACAGGGGGAGAGCCCCAGCATTTT.

The gene calls are TRBV5-8 and TRBJ1-3; TRBD1 is a possible D gene (5 bases). CDR3 length: 13 residues. Looked up from germline, CDR1 is SGHTS and CDR2 is YDEGEE. V lost 0 bases and J lost 4, with 5 bases in between. The CDR3 DNA follows: TGTGCCAGCAGCTTGGACAGGGGAAACACCATATATTTT. Translating it yields CASSLDRGNTIYF.

J is TRBJ1-2 and V is TRBV7-2, with D possibly TRBD1 on 6 matching bases. Trimming removed 0 bases from V and 2 bases from J, with 10 bases in between. In germline, CDR1 is SGHTA, CDR2 FQGNSA. The CDR3 is made up of 15 amino acids. CDR3 nucleotides: TGTGCCAGCAGCTTAGCCTTCCAGGGGAACTATGGCTACACCTTC. It encodes CASSLAFQGNYGYTF.

A single count supports this clone. The genes are TRBV27 and TRBJ1-5; 8 bases are a match to TRBD1. The CDR3 has 14 residues. The V and J ends lost 5 bases and 6 bases, in that order; junction bases with no gene match: 6. Germline V gene data show CDR1 as MNHEY and CDR2 as SMNVEV (reference sequence). The CDR3 loop reads CASSPTGGIQPQHF. In nucleotides, the CDR3 is TGTGCCAGCAGTCCCACAGGGGGAATTCAGCCCCAGCATTTT.

The V and J genes are TRBV14 and TRBJ2-5, with 11 positions matching TRBD1. Germline CDR1 and CDR2: SGHDN and FVKESK. The CDR3 loop spans 16 amino acids. With 4 bases clipped from V and 0 bases from J, the junction kept 4 bases outside the gene matches. The CDR3 DNA reads TGTGCCAGCAGCCCTCGGGACAGGGGGTACCAAGAGACCCAGTACTTC. Translated: CASSPRDRGYQETQYF.

This chain joins TRBV6-1 and TRBJ2-7; 8 nucleotides align to TRBD1. The CDR3 spans 14 residues. V was clipped by 6 bases and J by 5 bases; unmatched bases: 9. Looked up from germline, CDR1 is MNHNS and CDR2 is SASEGT. The CDR3 region is CASRPDRAANEQYF. The CDR3 DNA reads as TGTGCCAGCAGACCGGACAGGGCGGCTAACGAGCAGTACTTC.

Relative to its sample, this clone is medium-sized (0.01 to 0.1%). The rearrangement joins TRBV27 to TRBJ2-7; 8 bases are shared with TRBD2. The CDR3 loop spans 18 amino acids. The trim removed 2 bases at V and 0 bases at J, leaving 12 bases unmatched. CDR1 and CDR2 (germline): MNHEY, SMNVEV (reference sequence). The CDR3 DNA follows: TGTGCCAGCAGTTTAACTCCCTTTAGCGGGACAAGCTCCTACGAGCAGTACTTC. Its protein product is CASSLTPFSGTSSYEQYF.

The rearrangement links TRBV7-2 to TRBJ2-1, with D maybe TRBD2 (6 bases). The CDR3 covers 17 residues. V dropped 7 bases and J dropped 5 bases, with 24 bases sitting between them. Germline lookup yields CDR1 SGHTA and CDR2 FQGNSA. CDR3 DNA sequence: TGTGCCAGCAACCTACCCGAGTGGGGGAGGCTCGACAATGAGCAGTTCTTC. Translation: CASNLPEWGRLDNEQFF.

The J gene is TRBJ2-7, the V gene TRBV19; 7 nucleotides align to TRBD1. Per the germline V gene, CDR1 is LNHDA and CDR2 is SQIVND (reference sequence). The V gene end was trimmed by 5 bases and the J gene end by 2 bases; junction bases not matched to a gene: 3. This CDR3 has 13 amino acids. The CDR3 bases are TGTGCCAGTAGTGGGGACAGCGCCTACGAGCAGTACTTC. Encoded protein: CASSGDSAYEQYF.

The rearrangement links TRBV28 to TRBJ1-2; a possible D gene is TRBD1 (6 bases). The germline CDR1 and CDR2 sequences are MDHEN and SYDVKM. The CDR3 runs 13 residues. V was cut by 8 bases and J by 3 bases, with 13 bases left in between. The CDR3 coding sequence is TGTGCCAGCTACAGGGTCCCCCACTATGGCTACACCTTC. Translated: CASYRVPHYGYTF.